One and the same sample provided the 17 T cell receptor beta chains below, sequenced in a study of shared clonotypes between healthy human individuals (dated by TCRdb to between 2020 and 2021). The method behind the library was the immunoSEQ multiplex PCR assay. In TCRdb, the immuneACCESS table is reduced to in-frame sequences with V and J assigned. These tables do not hold every clone; where another copy was compared, an unresolved V gene accounts for under half, and the others remain unexplained. The sample records about 480,000 clones, roughly 85% of which are singletons. The ten biggest clones cover around 13% of the sample. Material: PBMCs. These TCRs come from a woman aged 40 to 50 in good health. Some clones in this sample may be carry-over from other donors' samples.

The chain joins TRBV9 to TRBJ1-3, with D uncertain. V shed 0 bases and J shed 0 bases, with 16 bases lying between them. Per the germline V gene, CDR1 is SGDLS and CDR2 is YYNGEE. This CDR3 region has 18 residues. The CDR3 loop is CASSVVPAEGLSGNTIYF. CDR3 nucleotide sequence: TGTGCCAGCAGCGTAGTCCCAGCGGAGGGCCTCTCTGGAAACACCATATATTTT.

The V and J genes are TRBV10-2 and TRBJ2-2; 10 bases map to TRBD2. Looked up from germline, CDR1 is WSHSY and CDR2 is SAAADI. V lost 5 bases to trimming and J lost 6 bases; unmatched junction nucleotides: 6. This CDR3 has 15 residues. Here the CDR3 DNA reads TGCGCCAGCAGTCCACTAGCGGGAAACGCCGGGGAGCTGTTTTTT. This sequence encodes CASSPLAGNAGELFF.

This clone has more than one count but fewer than ten. The chain uses TRBV11-3 and TRBJ2-5; D is perhaps TRBD2 (7 bases). Germline CDR1 and CDR2: SGHNT and YENEEA. The CDR3 is 15 amino acids. The V end was cut by 1 base, the J end by 3 bases, with 12 bases between. In DNA, the CDR3 is TGTGCCAGCAGCTTAGGGGGGCTAGCGGAAGAGACCCAGTACTTC. Residues: CASSLGGLAEETQYF.

The J gene is TRBJ2-7, the V gene TRBV6-5, with TRBD2 identical over 7 bases. With 8 bases clipped from V and 4 bases from J, the junction kept 11 bases outside the gene matches. The CDR3 loop spans 14 amino acids. From germline, CDR1 is MNHEY and CDR2 SVGAGI. The CDR3 reads CASGNRRESYEQYF. For the CDR3, the DNA is TGTGCCAGCGGAAATAGGCGGGAGTCTTACGAGCAGTACTTC.

This clone was recorded many times. This chain joins TRBV28 and TRBJ1-2, with D unresolved. This CDR3 has 12 amino acids. Trimming removed 4 bases at V and 1 base at J, with 4 bases between. Looked up from germline, CDR1 is MDHEN and CDR2 is SYDVKM. CDR3 loop: CASSWFNYGYTF. The CDR3 bases are TGTGCCAGCAGTTGGTTTAACTATGGCTACACCTTC.

This clone showed up just once. The same CDR3 also results from other DNA sequences found in this sample. This rearrangement joins TRBV11-2 to TRBJ2-1, with D perhaps TRBD2 (5 bases). V lost 1 base and J 1 base, leaving 5 bases between the germline ends. The CDR3 contains 14 residues. The germline V gene encodes CDR1 SGHAT and CDR2 FQNNGV. CDR3 residues: CASSLAGSYNEQFF. The CDR3 bases are TGTGCCAGCAGCTTAGCGGGATCCTACAATGAGCAGTTCTTC. Full variable domain (missing parts from reference TRBV11-2 and TRBJ2-1): EAGVAQSPRYKIIEKRQSVAFWCNPISGHATLYWYQQILGQGPKLLIQFQNNGVVDDSQLPKDRFSAERLKGVDSTLKIQPAKLEDSAVYLCASSLAGSYNEQFFGPGTRLTVL.

The J gene is TRBJ1-5, the V gene TRBV28, with D maybe TRBD1 (6 bases). This CDR3 comprises 13 residues. Germline V CDR1 and CDR2: MDHEN, SYDVKM. Trimming pared 3 bases from V and 5 bases from J, leaving 8 bases between. CDR3 residues: CASSFSGDQPQHF. Here the CDR3 DNA reads TGTGCCAGCAGTTTTTCAGGGGATCAGCCCCAGCATTTT.

V usage is TRBV30 and J usage is TRBJ2-3; a weak D match, TRBD2 (6 bases). This CDR3 has 15 residues. The V end lost 2 bases, the J end lost 2 bases, and 14 bases lay between the germline ends. Germline CDR1 GTSNPN, CDR2 SVGIG (reference sequence). This chain's CDR3 is CAWSSSGTLTDTQYF. The CDR3 DNA sequence: TGTGCCTGGAGTTCGTCCGGGACTCTCACAGATACGCAGTATTTT.

J is TRBJ1-1 and V is TRBV2; D gene unclear. V was clipped by 11 bases and J by 4 bases, with 17 bases between them. Per the germline V gene, CDR1 is SNHLY and CDR2 is FYNNEI. There are 13 residues in the CDR3. This CDR3 is CAARRHPGTEAFF. The CDR3, as DNA: TGTGCCGCCCGGAGACACCCGGGCACTGAAGCTTTCTTT.

This clone has a single count. Other DNA sequences in this specimen translate into the identical CDR3. The V call is TRBV28, the J call TRBJ1-2; perhaps TRBD1 as D (5 bases). Germline CDR1 MDHEN, CDR2 SYDVKM. The CDR3 has 13 residues. With 3 bases removed from V and 5 bases from J, the gap between germline ends came to 10 bases. DNA for the CDR3: TGTGCCAGCAGTTTGGGTGGGGGATATGGCTACACCTTC. Its translation: CASSLGGGYGYTF.

This sequence joins TRBV18 and TRBJ2-7; perhaps TRBD2 as D (5 bases). CDR1 and CDR2 from the germline V gene are KGHSH and LQKENI. This CDR3 has 13 residues. V was pared by 6 bases and J by 5 bases, with 14 bases between. The CDR3 DNA reads as TGTGCCAGCTCGTCCGGGGATAAGCACGAGCAGTACTTC. Translating gives CASSSGDKHEQYF.

The rearrangement links TRBV6-5 to TRBJ1-1; tentative D call: TRBD1 (6 bases). From germline, CDR1 is MNHEY and CDR2 SVGAGI. V was pared by 8 bases and J by 3 bases, with 16 bases between. This CDR3 region has 14 residues. For the CDR3, the DNA is TGTGCCAGCGCCGTCAGGGGTCGGGACACTGAAGCTTTCTTT. Amino acid sequence: CASAVRGRDTEAFF.

The chain employs TRBV5-6 and TRBJ2-2; no firm D call. CDR1 and CDR2 (germline): SGHDT, YYEEEE. Between the trimmed V and J ends, which lost 0 bases and 0 bases, there was a span of 9 bases. This CDR3 comprises 16 residues. In nucleotides, the CDR3 is TGTGCCAGCAGCTTGGCCACAGACTCGAACACCGGGGAGCTGTTTTTT. Its translation: CASSLATDSNTGELFF.

This clone has a single count. This chain joins TRBV19 and TRBJ2-7; weak D call: TRBD1 (5 bases). CDR1 is LNHDA, CDR2 SQIVND, per germline (reference sequence). Trimming removed 3 bases from V and 2 bases from J, with 11 bases in between. The length of the CDR3 is 14 residues. The CDR3 region is CASSIQGSPYEQYF. The CDR3 coding sequence is TGTGCCAGTAGTATTCAGGGCAGTCCCTACGAGCAGTACTTC.

This chain links TRBV11-2 with TRBJ2-1; a possible D gene is TRBD1 (6 bases). The germline CDR1 and CDR2 sequences are SGHAT and FQNNGV. V was shortened by 5 bases and J by 0 bases, with 11 bases between the two germline ends. The CDR3 length is 15 residues. The CDR3 coding sequence is TGTGCCAGCAGCCCACAGGGAAGCTCCTACAATGAGCAGTTCTTC. It is translated as CASSPQGSSYNEQFF.

The CDR3 reads CASSDVTGRASYEQYF. The CDR3 nucleotides are TGTGCCAGCAGTGACGTAACGGGACGGGCCTCCTACGAGCAGTACTTC. The chain employs TRBV2 and TRBJ2-7, with D perhaps assigned TRBD1 or TRBD2 (5 bases each). CDR3 length equals 16 residues. CDR1 is SNHLY, CDR2 FYNNEI, per germline. The V gene lost 3 bases and the J gene lost 0 bases, with 15 bases spanning the gap.

The V call is TRBV5-6, the J call TRBJ2-7; TRBD1 might be the D (5 bases). V lost 4 bases, J lost 4 bases, and 9 bases lay in between. This CDR3 is 12 amino acids long. CDR1 SGHDT and CDR2 YYEEEE come from the germline V gene. The CDR3 DNA reads as TGTGCCAGCAGCGCAGGGTTTTACGAGCAGTACTTC. This gives the protein CASSAGFYEQYF.